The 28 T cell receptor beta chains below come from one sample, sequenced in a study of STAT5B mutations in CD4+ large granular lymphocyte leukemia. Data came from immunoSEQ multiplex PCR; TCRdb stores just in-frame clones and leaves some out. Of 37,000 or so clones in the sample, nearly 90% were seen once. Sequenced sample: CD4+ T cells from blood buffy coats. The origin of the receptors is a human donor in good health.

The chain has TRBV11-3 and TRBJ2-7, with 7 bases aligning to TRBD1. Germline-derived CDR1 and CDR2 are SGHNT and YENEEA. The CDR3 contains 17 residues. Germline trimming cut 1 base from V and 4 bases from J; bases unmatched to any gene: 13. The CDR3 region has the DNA TGTGCCAGCAGCTTAGGGGGTCCGGGACAGCCAACTTACGAGCAGTACTTC. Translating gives CASSLGGPGQPTYEQYF.

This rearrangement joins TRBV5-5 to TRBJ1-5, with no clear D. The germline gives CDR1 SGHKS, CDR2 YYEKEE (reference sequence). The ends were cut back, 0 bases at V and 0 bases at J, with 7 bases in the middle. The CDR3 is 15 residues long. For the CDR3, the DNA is TGTGCCAGCAGCTTGGCGGGAGGTAGCAATCAGCCCCAGCATTTT. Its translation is CASSLAGGSNQPQHF.

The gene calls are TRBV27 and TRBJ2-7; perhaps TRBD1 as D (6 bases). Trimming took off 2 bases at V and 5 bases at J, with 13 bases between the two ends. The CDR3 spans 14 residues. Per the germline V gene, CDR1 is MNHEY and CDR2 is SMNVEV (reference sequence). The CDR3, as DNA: TGTGCCAGCAGTTTACGGGACAAGAACGACGAGCAGTACTTC. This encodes CASSLRDKNDEQYF.

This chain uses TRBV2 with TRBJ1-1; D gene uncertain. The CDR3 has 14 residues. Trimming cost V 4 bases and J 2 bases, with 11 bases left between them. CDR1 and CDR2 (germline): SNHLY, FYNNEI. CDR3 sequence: CASSAQGGNTEAFF. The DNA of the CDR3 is TGTGCCAGCAGTGCTCAAGGCGGTAACACTGAAGCTTTCTTT.

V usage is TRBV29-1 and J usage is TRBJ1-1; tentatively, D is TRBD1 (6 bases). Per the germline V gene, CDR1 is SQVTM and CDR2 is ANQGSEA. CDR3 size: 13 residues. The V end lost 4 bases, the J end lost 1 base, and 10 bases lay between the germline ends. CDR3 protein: CSVVNRENTEAFF. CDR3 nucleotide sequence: TGCAGCGTTGTGAACAGGGAGAACACTGAAGCTTTCTTT.

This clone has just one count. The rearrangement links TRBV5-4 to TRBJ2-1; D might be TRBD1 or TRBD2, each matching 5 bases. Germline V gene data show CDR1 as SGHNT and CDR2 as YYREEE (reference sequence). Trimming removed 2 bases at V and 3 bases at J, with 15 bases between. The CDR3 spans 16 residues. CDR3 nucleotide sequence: TGTGCCAGCAGCTTTGAAGGGGAGTTGGACTACAATGAGCAGTTCTTC. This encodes CASSFEGELDYNEQFF.

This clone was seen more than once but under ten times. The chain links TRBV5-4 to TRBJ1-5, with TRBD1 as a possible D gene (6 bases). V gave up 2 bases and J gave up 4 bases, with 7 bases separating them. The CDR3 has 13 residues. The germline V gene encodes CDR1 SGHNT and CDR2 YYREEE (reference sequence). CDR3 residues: CASSLQGNQPQHF. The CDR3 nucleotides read TGTGCCAGCAGCTTACAGGGAAATCAGCCCCAGCATTTT.

CDR3 in amino acids: CASSFGGRETQYF. The CDR3 DNA is TGTGCCAGCAGCTTTGGTGGAAGAGAGACCCAGTACTTC. V and J are TRBV11-2 and TRBJ2-5; D is ambiguous. Germline values: CDR1 SGHAT, CDR2 FQNNGV. CDR3 length: 13 amino acids. Trimming removed 3 bases from V and 4 bases from J, with 9 bases in between.

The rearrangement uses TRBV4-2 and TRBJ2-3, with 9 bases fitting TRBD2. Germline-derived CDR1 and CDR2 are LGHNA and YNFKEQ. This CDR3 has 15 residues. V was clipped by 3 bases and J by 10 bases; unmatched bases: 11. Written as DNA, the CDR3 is TGTGCCAGCAGCCAGGACGGGACTAGCTCGGGAGCGCAGTATTTT. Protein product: CASSQDGTSSGAQYF.

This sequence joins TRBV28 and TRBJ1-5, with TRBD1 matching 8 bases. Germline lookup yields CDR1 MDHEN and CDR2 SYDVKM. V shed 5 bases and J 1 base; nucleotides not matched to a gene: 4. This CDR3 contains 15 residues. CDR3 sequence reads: CASSPTGGSNQPQHF. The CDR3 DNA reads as TGTGCCAGCAGTCCCACAGGGGGGAGCAATCAGCCCCAGCATTTT. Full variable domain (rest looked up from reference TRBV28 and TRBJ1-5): DVKVTQSSRYLVKRTGEKVFLECVQDMDHENMFWYRQDPGLGLRLIYFSYDVKMKEKGDIPEGYSVSREKKERFSLILESASTNQTSMYLCASSPTGGSNQPQHFGDGTRLSIL.

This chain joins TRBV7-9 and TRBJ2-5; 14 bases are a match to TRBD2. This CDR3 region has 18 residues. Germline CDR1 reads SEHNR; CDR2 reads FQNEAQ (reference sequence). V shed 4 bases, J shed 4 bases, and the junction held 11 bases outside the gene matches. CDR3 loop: CASSSGLAGGTMGETQYF. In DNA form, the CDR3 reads TGTGCCAGCAGCTCCGGACTAGCGGGAGGAACGATGGGAGAGACCCAGTACTTC. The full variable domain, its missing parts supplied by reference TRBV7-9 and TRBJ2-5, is DTGVSQNPRHKITKRGQNVTFRCDPISEHNRLYWYRQTLGQGPEFLTYFQNEAQLEKSRLLSDRFSAERPKGSFSTLEIQRTEQGDSAMYLCASSSGLAGGTMGETQYFGPGTRLLVL.

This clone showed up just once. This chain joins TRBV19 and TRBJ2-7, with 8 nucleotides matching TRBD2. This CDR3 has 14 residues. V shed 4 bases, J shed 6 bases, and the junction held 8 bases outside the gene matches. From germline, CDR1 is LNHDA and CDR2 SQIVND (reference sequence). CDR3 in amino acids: CASSNPGLVAEQYF. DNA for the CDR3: TGTGCCAGTAGTAATCCGGGACTAGTAGCCGAGCAGTACTTC.

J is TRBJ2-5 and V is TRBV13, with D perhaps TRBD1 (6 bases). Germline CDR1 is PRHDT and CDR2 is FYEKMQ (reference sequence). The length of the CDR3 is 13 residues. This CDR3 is CATNPQGQETQYF. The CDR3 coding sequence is TGTGCAACTAACCCCCAGGGGCAAGAGACCCAGTACTTC.

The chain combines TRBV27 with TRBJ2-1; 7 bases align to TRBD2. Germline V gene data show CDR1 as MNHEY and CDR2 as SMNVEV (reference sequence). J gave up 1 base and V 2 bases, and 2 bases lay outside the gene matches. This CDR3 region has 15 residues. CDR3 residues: CASSLAGASYNEQFF. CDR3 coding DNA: TGTGCCAGCAGTTTAGCGGGAGCGTCCTACAATGAGCAGTTCTTC.

CDR3 DNA: TGTGCCATCAGTGGGGTTCCGGGACAGGAAGCTTTCTTT. This encodes CAISGVPGQEAFF. The chain employs TRBV10-3 and TRBJ1-1; TRBD1 matches at 7 bases. After removal of 4 bases from V and 8 bases from J, the junction contained 7 bases not matched to a gene. The germline gives CDR1 ENHRY, CDR2 SYGVKD. This CDR3 has 13 residues.

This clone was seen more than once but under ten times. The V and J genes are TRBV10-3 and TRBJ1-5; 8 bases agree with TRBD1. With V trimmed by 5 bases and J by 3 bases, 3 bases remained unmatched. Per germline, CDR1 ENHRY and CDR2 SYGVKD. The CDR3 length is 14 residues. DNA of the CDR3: TGTGCCATCAGTACCCAGGGGGCCAATCAGCCCCAGCATTTT. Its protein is CAISTQGANQPQHF.

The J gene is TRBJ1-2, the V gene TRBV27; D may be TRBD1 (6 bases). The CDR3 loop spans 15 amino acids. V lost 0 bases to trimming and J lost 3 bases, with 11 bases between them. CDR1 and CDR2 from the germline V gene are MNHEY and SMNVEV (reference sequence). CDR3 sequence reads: CASSLSAGADYGYTF. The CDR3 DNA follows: TGTGCCAGCAGTTTATCGGCGGGGGCGGACTATGGCTACACCTTC.

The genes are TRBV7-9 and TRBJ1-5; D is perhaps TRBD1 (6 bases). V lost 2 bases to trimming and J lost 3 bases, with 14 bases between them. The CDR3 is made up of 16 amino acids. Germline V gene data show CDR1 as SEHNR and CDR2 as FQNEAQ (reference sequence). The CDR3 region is CASSLSSGAPNQPQHF. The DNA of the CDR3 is TGTGCCAGCAGCTTAAGCTCGGGGGCCCCCAATCAGCCCCAGCATTTT.

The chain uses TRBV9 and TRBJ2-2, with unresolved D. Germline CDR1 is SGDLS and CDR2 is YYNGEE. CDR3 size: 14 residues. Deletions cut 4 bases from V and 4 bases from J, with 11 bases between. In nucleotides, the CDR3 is TGTGCCAGCAGCCTGGACCCGGCCACCGGGGAGCTGTTTTTT. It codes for CASSLDPATGELFF.

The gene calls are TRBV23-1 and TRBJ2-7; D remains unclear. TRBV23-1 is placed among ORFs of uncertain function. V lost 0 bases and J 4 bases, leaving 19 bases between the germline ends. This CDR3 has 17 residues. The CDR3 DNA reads TGCGCCAGCAGTCAATCGTGTCCAGTTGAACCCCATTACGAGCAGTACTTC. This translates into CASSQSCPVEPHYEQYF.

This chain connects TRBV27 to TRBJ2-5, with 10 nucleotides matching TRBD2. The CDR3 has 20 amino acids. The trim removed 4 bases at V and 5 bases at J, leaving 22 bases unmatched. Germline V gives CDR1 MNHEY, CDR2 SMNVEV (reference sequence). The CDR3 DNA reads TGTGCCAGCAGTTCGCGCTCCCCGGGACTAGCGCGAAATTTTGAGGAGACCCAGTACTTC. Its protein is CASSSRSPGLARNFEETQYF.

The CDR3 nucleotides are TGTGCCAGCAGCTTAGCACCCCATGGCGGGGGGACCCAGTACTTC. Amino acid sequence: CASSLAPHGGGTQYF. This sequence joins TRBV7-2 and TRBJ2-5; 7 nucleotides match TRBD2. The V segment lost 0 bases and the J segment 7 bases; nucleotides outside the gene matches: 8. The germline V gene has CDR1 SGHTA and CDR2 FQGNSA. The CDR3 covers 15 residues.

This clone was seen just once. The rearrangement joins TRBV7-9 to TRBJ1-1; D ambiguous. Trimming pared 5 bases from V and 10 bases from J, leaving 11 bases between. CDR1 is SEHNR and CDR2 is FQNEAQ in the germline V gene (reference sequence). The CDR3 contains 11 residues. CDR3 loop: CASSKRQGAFF. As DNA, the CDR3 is TGTGCCAGCAGCAAGCGACAAGGAGCTTTCTTT.

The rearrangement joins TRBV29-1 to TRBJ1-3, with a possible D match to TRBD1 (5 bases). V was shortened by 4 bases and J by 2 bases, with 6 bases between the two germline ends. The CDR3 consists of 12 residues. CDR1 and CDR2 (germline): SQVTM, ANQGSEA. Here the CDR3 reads CSVVTAGNTIYF. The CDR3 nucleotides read TGCAGCGTTGTGACAGCTGGAAACACCATATATTTT.

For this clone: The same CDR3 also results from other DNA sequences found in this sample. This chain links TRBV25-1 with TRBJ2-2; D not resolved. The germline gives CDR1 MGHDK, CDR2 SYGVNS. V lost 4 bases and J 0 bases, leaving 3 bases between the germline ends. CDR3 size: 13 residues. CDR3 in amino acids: CASSGTNTGELFF. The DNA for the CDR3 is TGTGCCAGCAGTGGGACGAACACCGGGGAGCTGTTTTTT.

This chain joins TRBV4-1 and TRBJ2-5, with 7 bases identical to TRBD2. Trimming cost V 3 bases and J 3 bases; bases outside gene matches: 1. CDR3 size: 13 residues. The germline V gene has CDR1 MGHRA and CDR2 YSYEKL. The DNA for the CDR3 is TGCGCCAGCAGCCATGGGGGGGAAGAGACCCAGTACTTC. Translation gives CASSHGGEETQYF.

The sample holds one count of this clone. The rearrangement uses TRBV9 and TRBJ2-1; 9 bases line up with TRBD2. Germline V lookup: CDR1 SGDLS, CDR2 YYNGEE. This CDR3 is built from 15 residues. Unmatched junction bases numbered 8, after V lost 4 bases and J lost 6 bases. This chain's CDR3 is CASSTRGSGGNEQFF. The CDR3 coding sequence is TGTGCCAGCAGCACCCGGGGTAGCGGGGGCAATGAGCAGTTCTTC.

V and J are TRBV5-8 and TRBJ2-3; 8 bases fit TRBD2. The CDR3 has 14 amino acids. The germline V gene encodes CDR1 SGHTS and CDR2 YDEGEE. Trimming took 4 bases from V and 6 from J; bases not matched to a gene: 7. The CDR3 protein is CASSQRTSRDTQYF. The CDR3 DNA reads TGTGCCAGCAGCCAACGGACTAGCCGGGATACGCAGTATTTT.